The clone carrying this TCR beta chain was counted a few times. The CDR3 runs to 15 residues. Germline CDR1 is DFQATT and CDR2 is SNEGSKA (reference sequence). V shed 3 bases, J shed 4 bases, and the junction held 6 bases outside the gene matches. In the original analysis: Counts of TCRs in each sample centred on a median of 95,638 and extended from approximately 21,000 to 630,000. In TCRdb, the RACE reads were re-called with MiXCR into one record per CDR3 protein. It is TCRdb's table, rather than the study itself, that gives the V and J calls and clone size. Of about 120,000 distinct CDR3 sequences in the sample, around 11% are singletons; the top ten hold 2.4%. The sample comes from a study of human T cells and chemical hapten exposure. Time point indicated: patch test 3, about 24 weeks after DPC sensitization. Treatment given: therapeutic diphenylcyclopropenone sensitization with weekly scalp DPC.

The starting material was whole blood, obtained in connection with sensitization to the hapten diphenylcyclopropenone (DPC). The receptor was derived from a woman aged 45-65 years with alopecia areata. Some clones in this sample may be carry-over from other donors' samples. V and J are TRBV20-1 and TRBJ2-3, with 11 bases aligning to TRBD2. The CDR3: CSASLSGGGSDTQYF. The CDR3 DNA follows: TGCAGTGCTAGTCTTAGCGGGGGGGGATCAGATACGCAGTATTTT.